This T cell receptor beta chain was identified in a study of blood T cell repertoires in COVID-19. The wider study: The analysed material was cDNA or gDNA that came from T cells, B-cell-depleted T cells, or PBMCs.

Source study methods: Amplification of reference gene primers was used by the study to estimate nucleated cell counts. Here immunoSEQ multiplex PCR was the method, and the copy in TCRdb shows in-frame clones only, minus some. V, J and clone size are taken as reported in that table, and D and trimming were inferred from the DNA itself. The sample consists of 20,000 to 30,000 clones, about 91% of them appearing once. The CDR3 runs to 15 residues. Looked up from germline, CDR1 is SGDLS and CDR2 is YYNGEE. V trimming: 3 bases; J trimming: 2 bases; junction bases outside the gene matches: 2. V is TRBV9 and J is TRBJ2-1, with 10 bases fitting TRBD2. Sequencing used peripheral blood. The TCR sequence derives from a man aged 65 to 85 with active COVID-19. Here the CDR3 reads CASSGSGGTYNEQFF. CDR3 in DNA: TGTGCCAGCAGCGGTAGCGGGGGGACCTACAATGAGCAGTTCTTC.